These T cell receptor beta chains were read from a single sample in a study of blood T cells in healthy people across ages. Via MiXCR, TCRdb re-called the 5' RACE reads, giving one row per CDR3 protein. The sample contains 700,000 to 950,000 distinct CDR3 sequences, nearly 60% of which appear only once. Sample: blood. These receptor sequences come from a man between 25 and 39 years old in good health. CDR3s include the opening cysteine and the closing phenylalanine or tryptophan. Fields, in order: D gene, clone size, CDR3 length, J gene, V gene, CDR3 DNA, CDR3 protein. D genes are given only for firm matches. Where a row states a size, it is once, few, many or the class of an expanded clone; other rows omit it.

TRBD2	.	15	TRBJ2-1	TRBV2	TGTGCCAGCAGACCCTTCCTAGCGGGGGTCGATGAGCAGTTCTTC	CASRPFLAGVDEQFF
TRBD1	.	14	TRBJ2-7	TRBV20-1	TGCAGTGCTAGAGATCCTGACAGGGGTGACGAGCAGTACTTC	CSARDPDRGDEQYF
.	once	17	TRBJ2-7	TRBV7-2	TGTGCCAGCAGCTTAGTAGGCGGTAGCGAGCTCTCCTACGAGCAGTACTTC	CASSLVGGSELSYEQYF
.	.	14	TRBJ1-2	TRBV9	TGTGCCAGCACCAAAAGGACAGATCCTTATGGCTACACCTTC	CASTKRTDPYGYTF
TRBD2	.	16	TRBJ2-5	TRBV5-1	TGCGCCAGCAGCATAGCTAGCGGGGGAAATCAAGAGACCCAGTACTTC	CASSIASGGNQETQYF
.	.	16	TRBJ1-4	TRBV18	TGTGCCAGCTCACCTCTAAGCGGTATTGCTAATGAAAAACTGTTTTTT	CASSPLSGIANEKLFF
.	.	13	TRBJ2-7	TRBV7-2	TGTGCCAGCAACATAGTTAGCTCCTACGAGCAGTACTTC	CASNIVSSYEQYF
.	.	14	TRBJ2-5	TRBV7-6	TGTGCCAGCAGCTTAGATCTGGGTCCCGAGACCCAGTACTTC	CASSLDLGPETQYF
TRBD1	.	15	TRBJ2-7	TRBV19	TGTGCCAGTGGAAGACAGGGTATGACGCCCTACGAGCAGTACTTC	CASGRQGMTPYEQYF
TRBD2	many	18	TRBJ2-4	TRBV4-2	TGTGCCAGCAGCCAAGATCTTCGGGGGGGCCCAGCCAAAAACATTCAGTACTTC	CASSQDLRGGPAKNIQYF
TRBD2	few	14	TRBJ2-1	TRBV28	TGTGCCAGCAGTTCGCTAGCGGGGGGATATGAGCAGTTCTTC	CASSSLAGGYEQFF
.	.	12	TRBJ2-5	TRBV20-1	TGCAGTGCCTCGGGGGCCCAAGAGACCCAGTACTTC	CSASGAQETQYF
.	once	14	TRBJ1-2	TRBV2	TGTGCCAGCAGTGGGGTCGGGCAAAATTATGGCTACACCTTC	CASSGVGQNYGYTF
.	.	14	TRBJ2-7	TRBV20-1	TGCAGTGCCCCCGCGGACGGGATTCGGGACGAGCAGTACTTC	CSAPADGIRDEQYF
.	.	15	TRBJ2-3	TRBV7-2	TGTGCCAGCAGCTTAACGCGGGGGCCCACAGATACGCAGTATTTT	CASSLTRGPTDTQYF
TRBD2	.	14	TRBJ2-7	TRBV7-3	TGTGCCAGCAGCTCAGGACTAGAACCATACGAGCAGTACTTC	CASSSGLEPYEQYF
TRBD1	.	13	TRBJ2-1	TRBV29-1	TGCAGCTCGGGACAGGGAGTGGGCAATGAGCAGTTCTTC	CSSGQGVGNEQFF
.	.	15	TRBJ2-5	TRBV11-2	TGTGCCAGCAGCTCCACGACAGGTTCCCAAGAGACCCAGTACTTC	CASSSTTGSQETQYF
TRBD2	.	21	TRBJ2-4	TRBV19	TGTGCCAGTAGTACCATACTTAGCGGGAGATTGGGGAACTTAGCCAAAAACATTCAGTACTTC	CASSTILSGRLGNLAKNIQYF
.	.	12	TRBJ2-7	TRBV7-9	TGTGCCAGCAGGGCCGGGATAAATGAGCAGTACTTC	CASRAGINEQYF
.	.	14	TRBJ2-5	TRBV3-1	TGTGCCAGCAGCCAAGGGACTATACAAGAGACCCAGTACTTC	CASSQGTIQETQYF
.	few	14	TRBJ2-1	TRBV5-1	TGCGCCAGCAGCTTGGCCCTCACCGGTGGTGAGCAGTTCTTC	CASSLALTGGEQFF
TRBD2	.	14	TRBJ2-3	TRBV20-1	TGCAGTGGTAGGACTAGCGGGGGCCCCTTGCCGCAGTATTTT	CSGRTSGGPLPQYF
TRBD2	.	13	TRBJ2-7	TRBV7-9	TGTGCCAGCAGAAAAGCGGGAGATTACGAGCAGTACTTC	CASRKAGDYEQYF
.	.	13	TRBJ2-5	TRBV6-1	TGTGCCAGCAGCCGAGGAGTTTCGGAGACCCAGTACTTC	CASSRGVSETQYF
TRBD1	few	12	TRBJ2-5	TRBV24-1	TGTGCCACCAGTACAGGGGGAGAGACCCAGTACTTC	CATSTGGETQYF
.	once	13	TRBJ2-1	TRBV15	TGTGCCACCAGCAGAGATGGGGGCGCCGAGCAGTTCTTC	CATSRDGGAEQFF